The T cell receptor beta chain under discussion was sequenced for a study of blood T cells in healthy people across ages. A second 7 to 11 cycle PCR used barcoded and J-beta primers. TCRdb reprocessed the 5' RACE reads with MiXCR, giving one entry per CDR3 protein. The profile covers 1.8 million or so distinct CDR3 sequences, with roughly two fifths appearing a single time and about 21% taken by the ten largest. The CDR3 length is 13 residues. V shed 7 bases and J 3 bases; nucleotides not matched to a gene: 8. CDR1 and CDR2 (germline): SQVTM, ANQGSEA. This clonotype was found a few times. V usage is TRBV29-1 and J usage is TRBJ2-5; 7 bases match TRBD1. Sequenced material: blood. This receptor was obtained from a human donor in good health. CDR3 in DNA: TGCAGCGCCGCCGGGACAGATAAAGAGACCCAGTACTTC. This translates into CSAAGTDKETQYF.